This T cell receptor beta chain was observed in a study of CD8+ T cells in alopecia areata. As to treatment: oral pan-JAK inhibitor, 5-10 mg twice daily. Collected material from alopecia areata patients comprised lesional scalp punch biopsies and peripheral blood. Germline V CDR1 and CDR2: SGHRS, YFSETQ. V shed 3 bases and J shed 3 bases, with 12 bases lying between them. This CDR3 is 14 amino acids long. Following RNA extraction, reverse transcription yielded cDNA that acted as the sequencing template. Here immunoSEQ multiplex PCR was the method, and the copy in TCRdb shows in-frame clones only, minus some. The sample contains around 140,000 clones, approximately 90% of which appear only once.

The clonotype was recovered from a human donor with alopecia areata. This specimen was CD8+ T cells sorted from blood, taken at week 4, from a patient treated with tofacitinib. The V and J genes are TRBV5-1 and TRBJ1-1; possible D gene TRBD1, 5 bases. CDR3 region: CASSSGLGDTEAFF. The DNA of the CDR3 is TGCGCCAGCAGCTCGGGGCTGGGAGACACTGAAGCTTTCTTT. The whole variable domain, filled in from reference TRBV5-1 and TRBJ1-1, reads KAGVTQTPRYLIKTRGQQVTLSCSPISGHRSVSWYQQTPGQGLQFLFEYFSETQRNKGNFPGRFSGRQFSNSRSEMNVSTLELGDSALYLCASSSGLGDTEAFFGQGTRLTVV.